The 7 T cell receptor beta chains below were found in one sample sequenced in a study of molecular identifiers for immune sequencing clone quantification (dated by TCRdb to 2016 to 2019). Library generation was performed with PCR. The listed sequencing device is Illumina HiSeq 4000. Using fastp trimming at Q25 and MiXCR clonotype assembly, TCRdb reanalyzed the public sequencing data and kept in-frame beta chains. Rows are combined by CDR3 protein, so each entry shows the most common genes and DNA. The sample table holds 13,000 or so distinct CDR3 sequences, of which approximately 18% were seen once. Of the sample, around 1.6% is held by the ten largest clones. The sample was naive CD8+ T cells from blood, with Jurkat cell RNA spiked in. In light of the paper, this sample's cell subset or site label describes: FACS-sorted CD8+CD4-CCR7+CD45RA+ naive T cells. Receptor source: a human donor in good health. Some libraries in this study had Jurkat cell RNA spiked in.

This clonotype has ten or more counts. The gene calls are TRBV5-6 and TRBJ1-1, with D maybe TRBD1 (5 bases). The V gene's germline CDR1 is SGHDT and CDR2 YYEEEE. The CDR3 extends over 13 amino acids. Deletions cut 4 bases from V and 7 bases from J, with 14 bases between. The CDR3 DNA reads as TGTGCCAGCAGCCACACTGGGGGGATTGAAGCTTTCTTT. Translating it yields CASSHTGGIEAFF. Supplemented by reference TRBV5-6 and TRBJ1-1, the full variable domain reads DAGVTQSPTHLIKTRGQQVTLRCSPKSGHDTVSWYQQALGQGPQFIFQYYEEEERQRGNFPDRFSGHQFPNYSSELNVNALLLGDSALYLCASSHTGGIEAFFGQGTRLTVV.

Of note for this clonotype: Sequence at one end of the junction differs from germline and may be a read error. The rearrangement links TRBV6-2 or TRBV6-3 to TRBJ2-3; weak D call: TRBD1 (5 bases). The CDR3 sequence is 18 residues long. Per germline, CDR1 MNHEY and CDR2 SVGEGT. CDR3 sequence reads: CASSYSYPLVVSTGTQYF. DNA for the CDR3: TGTGCCAGCAGTTACTCTTACCCTTTAGTGGTTAGCACAGGTACGCAGTATTTT.

Note on this clonotype: This may be a read error, as it is one base from a much larger clone. The V gene is TRBV3-1, the J gene TRBJ2-1; TRBD2 aligns across 7 bases. This CDR3 contains 15 residues. CDR1 LGHDT and CDR2 YNNKEL come from the germline V gene (reference sequence). The CDR3 is CASSHSSGLYNERFF. In DNA, the CDR3 is TGTGCCAGCAGCCATAGTAGCGGGTTATACAATGAGCGGTTCTTC.

By sample share, this clonotype is medium-sized. The CDR3 DNA is TGTGCCAGCAGCTCCCGGAGCCCGGGACCTTCCTACGAGCAGTACTTC. Protein: CASSSRSPGPSYEQYF. The rearrangement uses TRBV7-2 and TRBJ2-7; D may match TRBD1 or TRBD2 (5 bases each). This CDR3 comprises 16 residues. Germline CDR1 is SGHTA and CDR2 is FQGNSA. The V and J ends lost 4 bases and 1 base respectively, with 17 bases between them.

In its sample, this clonotype was seen many times. The V and J genes are TRBV10-2 and TRBJ2-2; weak D call: TRBD1 (5 bases). Germline V gene lookup returns CDR1 WSHSY and CDR2 SAAADI. This CDR3 spans 12 amino acids. Trimming shortened V by 3 bases and J by 8 bases, and 7 bases separated the two germline ends. CDR3 amino acids: CASSEGVGELFF. The CDR3, as DNA: TGCGCCAGCAGTGAAGGGGTTGGGGAGCTGTTTTTT.

This clonotype came up many times. The V and J genes are TRBV5-1 and TRBJ2-3; 8 bases map to TRBD1. Germline V gene sequence: CDR1 SGHRS, CDR2 YFSETQ. Trimming cost V 5 bases and J 1 base; bases outside gene matches: 15. The CDR3 totals 18 residues. The CDR3 sequence: CASSPVVQGAGGTDTQYF. Here the CDR3 DNA reads TGCGCCAGCAGTCCCGTGGTGCAGGGGGCTGGCGGCACAGATACGCAGTATTTT.

This clonotype occurred many times. This chain links TRBV29-1 with TRBJ2-7; D call uncertain. Germline V gene sequence: CDR1 SQVTM, CDR2 ANQGSEA. The CDR3 is 14 residues long. Trimming shortened V by 2 bases and J by 4 bases, and 15 bases separated the two germline ends. Here the CDR3 reads CSVELVGAEYEQYF. DNA of the CDR3: TGCAGCGTTGAACTAGTGGGTGCAGAGTACGAGCAGTACTTC.